This T cell receptor (beta chain) stems from a study of T cells in Graves' hyperthyroidism and ophthalmopathy. Whole-study findings and limits: Blood held most thyroid clonotypes expanded above 0.001 frequency.

Concerning this clonotype: Its target is unknown.

TCR beta CDR3 sequences were amplified from RNA transcripts. Using the HTBI primer set, a first-round RT-PCR was run on the TCR CDR3. TCRdb reprocessed the multiplex PCR reads via MiXCR and lists one record per CDR3 protein. The sample lists under 750,000 distinct CDR3 sequences; around a sixth were seen once. Uncontrolled infections, other autoimmune diseases, pregnancy or lactation led to exclusion of patients. Diagnoses were made from clinical symptoms, serum measures (thyroxine and TRAb), thyroid ultrasound and orbital computed tomography. V was trimmed by 5 bases and J by 2 bases, leaving 10 bases between them. Per the germline V gene, CDR1 is SGHVS and CDR2 is FQNEAQ. The CDR3 runs to 13 residues.

This TCR was sampled from a woman in her forties or fifties with Graves' hyperthyroidism that later progressed to Graves' ophthalmopathy. Material: blood. The chain is built from TRBV7-8 and TRBJ2-7; unclear D gene. The CDR3 DNA is TGTGCCAGCAGCGGGGTGGCGGCCTACGAGCAGTACTTC. This gives the protein CASSGVAAYEQYF.